This TCR beta chain originates from a study of blood T cell repertoires in COVID-19. TCRdb keeps only in-frame clones here, not all; method: immunoSEQ multiplex PCR. The sample yields 200,000 to 300,000 clones, more than 85% seen once. This CDR3 is 15 amino acids long. Per the germline V gene, CDR1 is MNHEY and CDR2 is SMNVEV (reference sequence). Trimming cost V 6 bases and J 0 bases, with 14 bases left between them. The source material was PBMCs or T cells enriched from blood (not recorded which). The V and J genes are TRBV27 and TRBJ1-1, with D uncertain. The sequence was collected from a man aged 35-49 years who had recovered from COVID-19. CDR3 in amino acids: CASSRYAGMNTEAFF. The CDR3 DNA is TGTGCCAGCAGCCGCTATGCGGGTATGAACACTGAAGCTTTCTTT.